Below, 6 T cell receptor beta chains from the same sample are listed, as sequenced in a study of shared clonotypes between healthy human individuals. Only in-frame clones appear in the TCRdb table, and some are missing; sequencing was by immunoSEQ multiplex PCR. This table holds 2,500,000 or so clones, less than 95% found once. The sequenced material came from naive CD4+ T cells from PBMCs. Subset noted: CD45RA+ positively selected. The source of these receptors is a young man in good health. Some clones in this sample may be carry-over from other donors' samples.

DNA of the CDR3: TGTGCCAGCAGCTTACGGTACAGGGAAGCTTTCTTT. Its protein product is CASSLRYREAFF. The rearrangement joins TRBV7-2 to TRBJ1-1; the D gene is possibly TRBD1 (5 bases). In germline, CDR1 is SGHTA, CDR2 FQGNSA. V gave up 2 bases and J gave up 8 bases, with 9 bases separating them. This CDR3 region has 12 residues.

The V call is TRBV5-8, the J call TRBJ2-1; 10 bases are shared with TRBD2. V lost 5 bases to trimming and J lost 1 base; unmatched junction nucleotides: 3. The CDR3 loop spans 15 amino acids. The germline gives CDR1 SGHTS, CDR2 YDEGEE. The CDR3 loop reads CASSLAGVSYNEQFF. CDR3 DNA: TGTGCCAGCAGTCTAGCGGGAGTTTCCTACAATGAGCAGTTCTTC.

The J gene is TRBJ2-6, the V gene TRBV7-8; 7 bases map to TRBD2. The CDR3 sequence is 18 residues long. Germline CDR1 SGHVS, CDR2 FQNEAQ. The V and J ends lost 5 bases and 0 bases, in that order; junction bases with no gene match: 10. The CDR3 reads CASSGNSGFYSGANVLTF. The CDR3, as DNA: TGTGCCAGCAGCGGAAATAGCGGGTTTTACTCTGGGGCCAACGTCCTGACTTTC.

Comments on this clone: This CDR3 is also generated by other DNA sequences in the sample. The chain joins TRBV30 to TRBJ2-7; 7 bases are a match to TRBD1. Germline V gene lookup returns CDR1 GTSNPN and CDR2 SVGIG (reference sequence). The CDR3 is 14 residues long. J lost 0 bases, V lost 2 bases, and 4 bases had no gene match. As DNA, the CDR3 is TGTGCCTGGAGTCGGACAGGCCTCTCCTACGAGCAGTACTTC. This codes for CAWSRTGLSYEQYF. Complete variable domain (other parts from reference TRBV30 and TRBJ2-7): SQTIHQWPATLVQPVGSPLSLECTVEGTSNPNLYWYRQAAGRGLQLLFYSVGIGQISSEVPQNLSASRPQDRQFILSSKKLLLSDSGFYLCAWSRTGLSYEQYFGPGTRLTVT.

V gene TRBV5-1 combines with J gene TRBJ1-1; the D is unclear. V lost 1 base, J lost 5 bases, and 15 bases lay in between. The CDR3 length is 15 residues. Per the germline V gene, CDR1 is SGHRS and CDR2 is YFSETQ. The CDR3: CASSLRAAPRTEAFF. The DNA of the CDR3 is TGCGCCAGCAGCTTGAGGGCAGCCCCTCGGACTGAAGCTTTCTTT.

The chain recombines TRBV5-6 with TRBJ2-2; the match to TRBD2 covers 8 bases. This CDR3 has 16 residues. Germline CDR1 SGHDT, CDR2 YYEEEE. The junction had 5 bases not matched to a gene; V was cut back by 0 bases and J by 4 bases. CDR3 DNA: TGTGCCAGCAGCTTGGCGCGGGAGGCGCGCACCGGGGAGCTGTTTTTT. It is translated as CASSLAREARTGELFF. The full variable domain, with the rest looked up from reference TRBV5-6 and TRBJ2-2, is DAGVTQSPTHLIKTRGQQVTLRCSPKSGHDTVSWYQQALGQGPQFIFQYYEEEERQRGNFPDRFSGHQFPNYSSELNVNALLLGDSALYLCASSLAREARTGELFFGEGSRLTVL.